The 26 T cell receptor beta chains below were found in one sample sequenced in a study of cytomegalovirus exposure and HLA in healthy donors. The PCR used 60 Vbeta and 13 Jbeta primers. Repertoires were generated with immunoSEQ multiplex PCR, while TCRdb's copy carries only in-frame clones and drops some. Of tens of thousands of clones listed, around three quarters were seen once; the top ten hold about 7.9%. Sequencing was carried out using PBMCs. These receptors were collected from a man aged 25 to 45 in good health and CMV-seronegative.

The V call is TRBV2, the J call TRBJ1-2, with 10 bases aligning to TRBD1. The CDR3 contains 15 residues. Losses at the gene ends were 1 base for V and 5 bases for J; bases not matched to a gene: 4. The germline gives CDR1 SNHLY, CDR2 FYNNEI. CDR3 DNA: TGTGCCAGCAGTGAAGATCGGACAGGGGGATATGGCTACACCTTC. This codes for CASSEDRTGGYGYTF.

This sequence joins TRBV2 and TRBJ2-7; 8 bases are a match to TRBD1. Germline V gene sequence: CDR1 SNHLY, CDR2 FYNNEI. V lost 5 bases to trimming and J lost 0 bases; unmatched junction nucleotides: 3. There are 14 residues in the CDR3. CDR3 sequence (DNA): TGTGCCAGCAGTTCTCAGGGGGCCTCCTACGAGCAGTACTTC. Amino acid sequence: CASSSQGASYEQYF. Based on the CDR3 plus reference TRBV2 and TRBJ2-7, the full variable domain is EPEVTQTPSHQVTQMGQEVILRCVPISNHLYFYWYRQILGQKVEFLVSFYNNEISEKSEIFDDQFSVERPDGSNFTLKIRSTKLEDSAMYFCASSSQGASYEQYFGPGTRLTVT.

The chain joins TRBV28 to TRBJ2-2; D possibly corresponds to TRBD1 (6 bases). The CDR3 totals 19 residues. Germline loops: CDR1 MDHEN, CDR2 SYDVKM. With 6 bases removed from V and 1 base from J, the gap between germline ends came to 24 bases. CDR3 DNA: TGTGCCAGCAGGCAGGGTCTGATCTTGTACAGGGAGAACACCGGGGAGCTGTTTTTT. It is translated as CASRQGLILYRENTGELFF.

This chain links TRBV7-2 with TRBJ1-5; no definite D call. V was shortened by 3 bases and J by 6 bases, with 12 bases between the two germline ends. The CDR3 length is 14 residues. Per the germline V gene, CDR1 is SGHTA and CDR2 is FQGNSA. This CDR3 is CASSFSGVGQPQHF. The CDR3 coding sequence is TGTGCCAGCAGCTTCTCCGGGGTAGGTCAGCCCCAGCATTTT.

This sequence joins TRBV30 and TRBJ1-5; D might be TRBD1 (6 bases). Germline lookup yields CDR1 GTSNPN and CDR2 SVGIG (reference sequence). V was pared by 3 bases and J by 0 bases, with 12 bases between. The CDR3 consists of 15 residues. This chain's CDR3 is CAWRGAGHSNQPQHF. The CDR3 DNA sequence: TGTGCCTGGAGGGGGGCAGGACATAGCAATCAGCCCCAGCATTTT.

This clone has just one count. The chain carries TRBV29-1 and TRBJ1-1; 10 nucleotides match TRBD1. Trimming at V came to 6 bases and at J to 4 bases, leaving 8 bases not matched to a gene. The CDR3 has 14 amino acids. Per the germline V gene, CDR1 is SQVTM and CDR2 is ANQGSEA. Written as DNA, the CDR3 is TGCAGCGTGGGGGCGACAGGGGGCGTCACTGAAGCTTTCTTT. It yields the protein CSVGATGGVTEAFF. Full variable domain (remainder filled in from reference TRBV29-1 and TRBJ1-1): SAVISQKPSRDICQRGTSLTIQCQVDSQVTMMFWYRQQPGQSLTLIATANQGSEATYESGFVIDKFPISRPNLTFSTLTVSNMSPEDSSIYLCSVGATGGVTEAFFGQGTRLTVV.

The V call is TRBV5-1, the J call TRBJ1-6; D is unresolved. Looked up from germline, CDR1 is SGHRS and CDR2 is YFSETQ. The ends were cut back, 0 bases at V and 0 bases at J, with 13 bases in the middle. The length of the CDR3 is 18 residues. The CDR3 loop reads CASSLGRVGSSYNSPLHF. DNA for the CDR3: TGCGCCAGCAGCTTGGGTCGGGTCGGGAGCTCCTATAATTCACCCCTCCACTTT.

CDR3: CASSPTGWGSEKLFF. In DNA, the CDR3 is TGTGCCAGCAGCCCGACAGGTTGGGGGAGTGAAAAACTGTTTTTT. This chain uses TRBV28 with TRBJ1-4, with a tentative D call TRBD1 (6 bases). The germline gives CDR1 MDHEN, CDR2 SYDVKM. The CDR3 is 15 amino acids. The V and J ends lost 6 bases and 7 bases respectively, with 18 bases between them. The full variable domain, with the rest looked up from reference TRBV28 and TRBJ1-4, is DVKVTQSSRYLVKRTGEKVFLECVQDMDHENMFWYRQDPGLGLRLIYFSYDVKMKEKGDIPEGYSVSREKKERFSLILESASTNQTSMYLCASSPTGWGSEKLFFGSGTQLSVL.

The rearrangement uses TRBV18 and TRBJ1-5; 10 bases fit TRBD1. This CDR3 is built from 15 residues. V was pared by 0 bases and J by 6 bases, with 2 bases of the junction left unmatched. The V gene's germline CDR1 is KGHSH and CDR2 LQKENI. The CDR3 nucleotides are TGTGCCAGCTCACCACCGGGACAGGGGTTTCAGCCCCAGCATTTT. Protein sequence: CASSPPGQGFQPQHF.

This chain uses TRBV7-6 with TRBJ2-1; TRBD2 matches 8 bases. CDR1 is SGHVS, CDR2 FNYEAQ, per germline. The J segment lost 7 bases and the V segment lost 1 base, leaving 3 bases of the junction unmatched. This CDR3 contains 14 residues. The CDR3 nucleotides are TGTGCCAGCAGCTTAGTCGGGGGGGCGAATGAGCAGTTCTTC. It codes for CASSLVGGANEQFF.

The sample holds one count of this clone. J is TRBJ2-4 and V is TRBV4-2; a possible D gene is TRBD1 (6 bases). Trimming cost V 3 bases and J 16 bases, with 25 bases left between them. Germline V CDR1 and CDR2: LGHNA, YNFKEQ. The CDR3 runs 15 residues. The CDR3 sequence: CASSQTIGQPFGEYF. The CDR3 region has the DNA TGTGCCAGCAGCCAGACAATAGGACAGCCTTTTGGAGAATACTTC.

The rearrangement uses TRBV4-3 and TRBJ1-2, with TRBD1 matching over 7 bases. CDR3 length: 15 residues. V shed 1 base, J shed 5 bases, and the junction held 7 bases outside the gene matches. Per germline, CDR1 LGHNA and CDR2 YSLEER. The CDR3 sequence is CASSQGHGTVYGYTF. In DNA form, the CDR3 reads TGCGCCAGCAGCCAAGGCCACGGGACAGTTTATGGCTACACCTTC.

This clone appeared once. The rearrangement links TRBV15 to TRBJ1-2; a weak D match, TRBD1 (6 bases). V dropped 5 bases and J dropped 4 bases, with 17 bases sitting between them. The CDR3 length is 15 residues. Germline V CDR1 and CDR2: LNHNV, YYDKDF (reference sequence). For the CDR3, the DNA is TGTGCCACCAGCGCCCACAGGACAGAGTTCTATGGCTACACCTTC. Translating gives CATSAHRTEFYGYTF.

The chain's CDR3 is CASSQELAGGWEQYF. The DNA for the CDR3 is TGCGCCAGCAGCCAAGAACTAGCGGGAGGATGGGAGCAGTACTTC. The chain combines TRBV4-1 with TRBJ2-7; 12 bases align to TRBD2. This CDR3 region has 15 residues. Germline V lookup: CDR1 MGHRA, CDR2 YSYEKL. V lost 0 bases, J lost 7 bases, and 4 bases stayed unmatched.

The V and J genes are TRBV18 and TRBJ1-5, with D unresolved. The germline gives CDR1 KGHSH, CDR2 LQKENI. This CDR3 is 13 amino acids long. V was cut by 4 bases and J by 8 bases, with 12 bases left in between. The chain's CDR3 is CASSREGREPQHF. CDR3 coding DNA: TGTGCCAGCTCACGCGAGGGTAGAGAGCCCCAGCATTTT. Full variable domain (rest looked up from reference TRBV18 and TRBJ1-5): NAGVMQNPRHLVRRRGQEARLRCSPMKGHSHVYWYRQLPEEGLKFMVYLQKENIIDESGMPKERFSAEFPKEGPSILRIQQVVRGDSAAYFCASSREGREPQHFGDGTRLSIL.

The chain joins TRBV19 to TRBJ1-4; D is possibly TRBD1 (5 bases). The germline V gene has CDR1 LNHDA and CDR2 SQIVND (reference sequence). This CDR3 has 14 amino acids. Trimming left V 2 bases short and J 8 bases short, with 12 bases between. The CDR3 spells CASSIWGREEKLFF. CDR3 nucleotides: TGTGCCAGTAGTATATGGGGCAGAGAAGAAAAACTGTTTTTT.

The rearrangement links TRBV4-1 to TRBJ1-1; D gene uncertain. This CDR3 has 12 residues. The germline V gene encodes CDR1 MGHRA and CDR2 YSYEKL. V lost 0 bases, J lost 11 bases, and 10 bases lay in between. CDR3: CASSQDSRNAFF. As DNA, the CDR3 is TGCGCCAGCAGCCAAGATTCCAGGAACGCTTTCTTT.

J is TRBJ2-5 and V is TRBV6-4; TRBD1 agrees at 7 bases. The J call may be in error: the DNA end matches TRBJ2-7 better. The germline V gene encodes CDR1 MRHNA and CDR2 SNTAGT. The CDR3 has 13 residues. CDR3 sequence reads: CASSEGQNYEQYF. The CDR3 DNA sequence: TGTGCCAGCAGTGAGGGACAGAACTACGAGCAGTACTTC.

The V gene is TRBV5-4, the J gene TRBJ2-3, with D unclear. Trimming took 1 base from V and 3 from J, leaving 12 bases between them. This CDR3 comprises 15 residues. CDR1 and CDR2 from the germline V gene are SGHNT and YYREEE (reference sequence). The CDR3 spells CASSLPFEATDTQYF. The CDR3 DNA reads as TGTGCCAGCAGCTTGCCCTTTGAGGCTACAGATACGCAGTATTTT. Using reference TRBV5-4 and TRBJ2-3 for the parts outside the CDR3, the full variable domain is ETGVTQSPTHLIKTRGQQVTLRCSSQSGHNTVSWYQQALGQGPQFIFQYYREEENGRGNFPPRFSGLQFPNYSSELNVNALELDDSALYLCASSLPFEATDTQYFGPGTRLTVL.

CDR3 protein: CAGSAGSNTGELFF. The CDR3 DNA reads as TGTGCCGGCTCGGCGGGCTCTAACACCGGGGAGCTGTTTTTT. The chain uses TRBV19 and TRBJ2-2; tentative D call: TRBD2 (5 bases). Trimming cost V 11 bases and J 2 bases, with 15 bases left between them. CDR1 is LNHDA, CDR2 SQIVND, per germline (reference sequence). This CDR3 contains 14 residues.

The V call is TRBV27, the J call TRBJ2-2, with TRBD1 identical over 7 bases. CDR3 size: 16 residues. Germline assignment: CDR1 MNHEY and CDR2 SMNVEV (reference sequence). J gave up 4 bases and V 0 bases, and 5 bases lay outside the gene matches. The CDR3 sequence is CASSLSGQVGTGELFF. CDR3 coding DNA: TGTGCCAGCAGTTTATCCGGACAGGTGGGCACCGGGGAGCTGTTTTTT.

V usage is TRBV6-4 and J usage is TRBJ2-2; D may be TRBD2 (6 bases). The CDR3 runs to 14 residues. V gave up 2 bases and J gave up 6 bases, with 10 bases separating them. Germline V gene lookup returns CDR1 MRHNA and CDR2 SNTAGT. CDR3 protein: CASSDLSGSGELFF. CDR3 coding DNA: TGTGCCAGCAGTGACCTTAGCGGTTCCGGGGAGCTGTTTTTT.

This chain's CDR3 is CASSVLGRRSPNEQFF. DNA of the CDR3: TGTGCCAGCAGCGTGCTTGGACGGAGGAGTCCCAATGAGCAGTTCTTC. The rearrangement joins TRBV21-1 to TRBJ2-1; the table gives TRBD2 as D, unverified against the DNA. TRBV21-1 is recorded as a pseudogene. The CDR3 is 16 residues long.

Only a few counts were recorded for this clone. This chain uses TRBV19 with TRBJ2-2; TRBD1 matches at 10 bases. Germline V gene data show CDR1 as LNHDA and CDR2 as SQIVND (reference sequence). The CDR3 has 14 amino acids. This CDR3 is CASGQGPNTGELFF. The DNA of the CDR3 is TGTGCGTCGGGACAGGGGCCGAACACCGGGGAGCTGTTTTTT.

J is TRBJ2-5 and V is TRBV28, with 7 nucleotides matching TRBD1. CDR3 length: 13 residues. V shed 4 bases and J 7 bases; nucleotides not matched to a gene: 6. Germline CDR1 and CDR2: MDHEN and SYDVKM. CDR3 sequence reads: CASSWDSIGTQYF. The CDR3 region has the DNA TGTGCCAGCAGTTGGGACAGCATAGGGACCCAGTACTTC.

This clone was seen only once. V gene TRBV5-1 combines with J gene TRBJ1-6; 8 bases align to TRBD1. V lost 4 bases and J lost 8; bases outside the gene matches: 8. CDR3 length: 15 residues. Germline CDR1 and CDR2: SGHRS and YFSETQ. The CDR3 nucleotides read TGCGCCAGCAGCCCGGGACAGGCACTTCATTCACCCCTCCACTTT. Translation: CASSPGQALHSPLHF.